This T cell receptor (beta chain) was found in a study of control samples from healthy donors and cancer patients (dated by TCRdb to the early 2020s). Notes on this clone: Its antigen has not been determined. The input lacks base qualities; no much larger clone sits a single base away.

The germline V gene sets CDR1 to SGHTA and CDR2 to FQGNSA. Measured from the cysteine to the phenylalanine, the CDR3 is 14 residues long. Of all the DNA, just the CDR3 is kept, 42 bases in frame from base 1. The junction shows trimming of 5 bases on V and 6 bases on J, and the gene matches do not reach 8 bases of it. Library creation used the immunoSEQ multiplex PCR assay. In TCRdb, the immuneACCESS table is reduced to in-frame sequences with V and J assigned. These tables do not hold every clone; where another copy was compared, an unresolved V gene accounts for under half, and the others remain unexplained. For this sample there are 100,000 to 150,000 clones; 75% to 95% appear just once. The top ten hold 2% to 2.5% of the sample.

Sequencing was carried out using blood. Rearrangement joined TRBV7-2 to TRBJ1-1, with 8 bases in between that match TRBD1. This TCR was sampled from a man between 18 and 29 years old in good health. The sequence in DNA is TGTGCCAGCAGCCTAAGGGCACAGGGGGCTGAAGCTTTCTTT. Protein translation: CASSLRAQGAEAFF.